This T cell receptor beta chain is from a study of response to subunit inactivated influenza vaccine (dated by TCRdb to 2016 to 2019). Some background on the complete study: To follow how T cells responded to a trivalent subunit inactivated influenza vaccine, the researchers relied on deep quantitative profiling of the T cell receptor repertoire. The paper as a whole reports these results and caveats: The authors suggested that each seasonal influenza vaccination may recruit only a limited number of new T cells.

The method was RT-PCR. Sequencing took place on an Illumina HiSeq 2500. TCRdb passed the public sequencing reads through fastp at Q25 and MiXCR, retaining productive beta sequences. Identical CDR3 proteins give one entry, which carries the most common genes and DNA. This sample comprises 610,000 or so distinct CDR3 sequences, roughly 15% of them detected only once. The biggest ten clones account for more than 9.5% of the sample. At the junction V is shortened by 1 base and J by 1 base, with 7 bases in between. Counted from cysteine to phenylalanine, this CDR3 has 13 amino acids. Left in the record is the CDR3 DNA by itself, 39 bases read in frame from the first base. Based on the germline V gene, the CDR1 and CDR2 sequences are SQVTM and ANQGSEA. In regard to this clonotype: Its binding antigen is unknown. Base-call qualities are not available, and no considerably larger clone is one nucleotide away.

This receptor was obtained from a man in his fifties who received an inactivated influenza vaccine. Donor details come from another sample of the same person, matched by shared clones. The sample here was PBMCs from blood, taken 11 to 12 days after vaccination. In this chain, TRBV29-1 is recombined with TRBJ1-1; the D gene is not confidently resolved. The DNA is TGCAGCGTTGAAGTGGAGGGGAACACTGAAGCTTTCTTT. It specifies CSVEVEGNTEAFF.